In its sample, the clone carrying this T cell receptor (beta chain) was seen a few times. Its target is not known. This entry comes from a study of T cells in Graves' hyperthyroidism and ophthalmopathy. The study, taken as a whole, reports: Appearing also in blood were most of the thyroid clonotypes expanded above 0.001.

PBMCs stemmed from under 11 ml fresh peripheral blood. The germline V gene has CDR1 DFQATT and CDR2 SNEGSKA (reference sequence). V lost 5 bases and J 0 bases, leaving 10 bases between the germline ends. The CDR3 totals 13 residues. Researchers took RNA transcripts and amplified the TCR beta CDR3 regions from them. Carried out on the TCR CDR3, a first-round RT-PCR used the HTBI primer set. TCRdb independently ran MiXCR on the multiplex PCR reads; one entry per CDR3 protein. The top ten clones hold more than 60% of a sample with 300,000 to 450,000 distinct CDR3 sequences, more than 20% of them seen once.

The gene calls are TRBV20-1 and TRBJ1-1; perhaps TRBD1 as D (5 bases). The TCR sequence derives from a man aged 45-65 years with Graves' hyperthyroidism. The sequenced material came from blood. The CDR3 is CSAHVDMNTEAFF. Written as DNA, the CDR3 is TGCAGTGCTCATGTGGACATGAACACTGAAGCTTTCTTT.